The 15 T cell receptor beta chains below were found in one sample sequenced in a study of cytomegalovirus exposure and HLA in healthy donors. The PCR was carried out with 60 Vbeta primers and 13 Jbeta primers. The table came from immunoSEQ multiplex PCR; TCRdb's copy has only in-frame clones and leaves some out. The data hold over 100,000 clones, with approximately 82% observed a single time. The sequencing input was PBMCs. The receptors come from a man aged 25-40 years in good health and CMV-seropositive.

This clone was counted a single time. The V gene is TRBV6-5, the J gene TRBJ1-4; D not certain. The germline V gene encodes CDR1 MNHEY and CDR2 SVGAGI. The CDR3 spans 15 residues. V lost 6 bases to trimming and J lost 5 bases, with 16 bases between them. For the CDR3, the DNA is TGTGCCAGCAGCCCCTCGGGGTTCTACAATGAAAAACTGTTTTTT. Residues: CASSPSGFYNEKLFF.

The chain combines TRBV5-4 with TRBJ2-1; TRBD2 agrees at 8 bases. V dropped 7 bases and J dropped 2; count of bases not matched to a gene: 14. Germline V lookup: CDR1 SGHNT, CDR2 YYREEE (reference sequence). CDR3 size: 17 residues. The CDR3: CASCSHPDSGTYNEQFF. As DNA, the CDR3 is TGTGCCAGCTGCTCCCACCCAGATAGCGGGACCTACAATGAGCAGTTCTTC. The variable domain in full, with the rest retrieved from reference TRBV5-4 and TRBJ2-1, is ETGVTQSPTHLIKTRGQQVTLRCSSQSGHNTVSWYQQALGQGPQFIFQYYREEENGRGNFPPRFSGLQFPNYSSELNVNALELDDSALYLCASCSHPDSGTYNEQFFGPGTRLTVL.

There are a few counts of this clone. This chain links TRBV7-2 with TRBJ2-3, with 10 positions matching TRBD2. CDR3 length: 15 residues. The germline V gene encodes CDR1 SGHTA and CDR2 FQGNSA. The V gene end was trimmed by 5 bases and the J gene end by 2 bases; junction bases not matched to a gene: 4. The CDR3 bases are TGTGCCAGCAGCCCTACTAGCGGGAACACAGATACGCAGTATTTT. Protein sequence: CASSPTSGNTDTQYF.

This chain joins TRBV27 and TRBJ2-3; 14 bases line up with TRBD2. This CDR3 is 19 amino acids long. Unmatched junction bases numbered 11, after V lost 5 bases and J lost 1 base. In germline, CDR1 is MNHEY, CDR2 SMNVEV (reference sequence). The DNA of the CDR3 is TGTGCCAGCAGTCCCCCAACCCCGGGACTAGCGGGGGGCACAGATACGCAGTATTTT. Protein sequence: CASSPPTPGLAGGTDTQYF.

This clone was detected only a few times. This rearrangement joins TRBV9 to TRBJ2-2, with TRBD1 identical over 11 bases. The CDR3 is 16 amino acids. The V gene end was trimmed by 3 bases and the J gene end by 4 bases; junction bases not matched to a gene: 5. Germline CDR1 is SGDLS and CDR2 is YYNGEE. CDR3 loop: CASSAKGQGGTGELFF. In nucleotides, the CDR3 is TGTGCCAGCAGCGCCAAGGGACAGGGGGGCACCGGGGAGCTGTTTTTT.

The V gene is TRBV4-1, the J gene TRBJ2-3; 9 nucleotides line up with TRBD1. Unmatched junction bases numbered 5, after V lost 1 base and J lost 3 bases. This CDR3 comprises 16 residues. Germline loops: CDR1 MGHRA, CDR2 YSYEKL. CDR3 amino acids: CASSQVGQGKTDTQYF. CDR3 nucleotides: TGCGCCAGCAGCCAAGTGGGACAGGGTAAGACAGATACGCAGTATTTT.

The chain uses TRBV5-1 and TRBJ2-5; weak D call: TRBD1 (6 bases). The length of the CDR3 is 15 residues. Germline V CDR1 and CDR2: SGHRS, YFSETQ. V lost 4 bases to trimming and J lost 1 base, with 14 bases between them. This CDR3 reads CASSAHGQSQETQYF. CDR3 sequence (DNA): TGCGCCAGCAGCGCCCATGGACAGTCCCAAGAGACCCAGTACTTC.

This rearrangement joins TRBV6-6 to TRBJ2-1; D remains ambiguous. This CDR3 has 11 residues. Germline assignment: CDR1 MNHNY and CDR2 SVGAGI (reference sequence). Deletions cut 9 bases from V and 6 bases from J, with 9 bases between. CDR3 residues: CASELGNEQFF. The DNA for the CDR3 is TGTGCCAGTGAGCTTGGCAATGAGCAGTTCTTC.

V and J are TRBV4-2 and TRBJ2-1, with D perhaps TRBD2 (6 bases). The V gene's germline CDR1 is LGHNA and CDR2 YNFKEQ. The CDR3 consists of 15 residues. Trimming removed 0 bases from V and 4 bases from J, with 10 bases in between. The CDR3 nucleotides are TGTGCCAGCAGCCAAGAGGCTAGCGTTTACAATGAGCAGTTCTTC. It yields the protein CASSQEASVYNEQFF.

The rearrangement links TRBV6-1 to TRBJ2-1; the D gene is possibly TRBD1 (6 bases). CDR3 length: 12 amino acids. V was trimmed by 7 bases and J by 9 bases, leaving 13 bases between them. Germline V gene lookup returns CDR1 MNHNS and CDR2 SASEGT. The CDR3: CASTEGELEQFF. The CDR3 nucleotides are TGTGCCAGCACCGAGGGGGAACTTGAGCAGTTCTTC.

The chain joins TRBV5-4 to TRBJ1-4, with 11 bases aligning to TRBD1. Germline V gene data show CDR1 as SGHNT and CDR2 as YYREEE (reference sequence). After removal of 4 bases from V and 7 bases from J, the junction contained 9 bases not matched to a gene. There are 16 residues in the CDR3. CDR3 in amino acids: CASSRRTGGESEKLFF. The DNA of the CDR3 is TGTGCCAGCAGCAGGCGGACAGGGGGCGAAAGTGAAAAACTGTTTTTT.

The rearrangement links TRBV7-2 to TRBJ2-7; D unresolved. This CDR3 contains 13 residues. V was trimmed by 1 base and J by 2 bases, leaving 6 bases between them. Germline V gene sequence: CDR1 SGHTA, CDR2 FQGNSA. The CDR3 region is CASSLDRPYEQYF. CDR3 sequence (DNA): TGTGCCAGCAGCTTAGACAGACCCTACGAGCAGTACTTC.

This chain connects TRBV27 to TRBJ1-5; D gene ambiguous. The CDR3 covers 15 residues. Germline V gene data show CDR1 as MNHEY and CDR2 as SMNVEV (reference sequence). V lost 0 bases and J lost 6, with 12 bases in between. This CDR3 is CASSLSRGKGQPQHF. CDR3 in DNA: TGTGCCAGCAGTTTATCACGGGGTAAGGGTCAGCCCCAGCATTTT.

This chain connects TRBV5-4 to TRBJ1-3; D not resolved. This CDR3 region has 15 residues. The V and J ends lost 5 bases and 4 bases respectively, with 16 bases between them. Germline V gene data show CDR1 as SGHNT and CDR2 as YYREEE (reference sequence). In DNA, the CDR3 is TGTGCCAGCAGTCACCCCGCGGCTGCAGGAAACACCATATATTTT. Protein sequence: CASSHPAAAGNTIYF.

V gene TRBV4-2 combines with J gene TRBJ2-5; 12 nucleotides line up with TRBD1. J was trimmed by 5 bases and V by 7 bases; bases with no gene match: 14. This CDR3 contains 17 residues. Per germline, CDR1 LGHNA and CDR2 YNFKEQ. Written as DNA, the CDR3 is TGTGCCAGCAACCCGGGACAGGGGGCTAGCGGGCGCGAGACCCAGTACTTC. Protein: CASNPGQGASGRETQYF.